The 14 T cell receptor beta chains given below trace back to one sample, sequenced in a study of cytomegalovirus exposure and HLA in healthy donors. Amplification used 60 Vbeta primers and 13 Jbeta primers. TCRdb's copy holds only in-frame clones and misses some; the assay was immunoSEQ multiplex PCR. The repertoire holds about 85,000 clones, with around 69% as singletons. Sequencing was carried out using PBMCs. These receptors were obtained from a young man in good health and CMV-seronegative.

J is TRBJ1-2 and V is TRBV5-1, with 7 bases fitting TRBD1. The CDR3 length is 13 residues. Losses at the gene ends were 4 bases for V and 7 bases for J; bases not matched to a gene: 7. The germline V gene encodes CDR1 SGHRS and CDR2 YFSETQ. CDR3 in DNA: TGCGCCAGCAGCCCAGGGACAGCCCCTGGCTACACCTTC. Amino acid sequence: CASSPGTAPGYTF.

The chain joins TRBV10-1 to TRBJ2-7, with 7 positions matching TRBD2. Unmatched junction bases numbered 7, after V lost 3 bases and J lost 2 bases. The CDR3 loop spans 15 amino acids. The germline gives CDR1 WNHNN, CDR2 SYGVQD (reference sequence). In DNA form, the CDR3 reads TGCGCCAGCAGTGATGGGGCTAGCGGTACCTACGAGCAGTACTTC. Translated, it gives CASSDGASGTYEQYF.

This chain joins TRBV5-1 and TRBJ2-3, with 13 nucleotides matching TRBD2. CDR1 SGHRS and CDR2 YFSETQ come from the germline V gene. The CDR3 loop spans 15 amino acids. J gave up 2 bases and V 9 bases, and 6 bases lay outside the gene matches. CDR3 loop: CATRLAGGPTDTQYF. CDR3 DNA: TGCGCCACCCGACTAGCGGGAGGTCCCACAGATACGCAGTATTTT. Supplemented by reference TRBV5-1 and TRBJ2-3, the full variable domain reads KAGVTQTPRYLIKTRGQQVTLSCSPISGHRSVSWYQQTPGQGLQFLFEYFSETQRNKGNFPGRFSGRQFSNSRSEMNVSTLELGDSALYLCATRLAGGPTDTQYFGPGTRLTVL.

The V and J genes are TRBV19 and TRBJ2-3, with TRBD2 matching over 7 bases. CDR3 length: 13 amino acids. The V and J ends lost 3 bases and 13 bases, in that order; junction bases with no gene match: 10. CDR1 LNHDA and CDR2 SQIVND come from the germline V gene (reference sequence). CDR3 nucleotide sequence: TGTGCCAGTAGTATGAGCGGGGAGGGCCGGAAGTATTTT. Residues: CASSMSGEGRKYF.

The genes are TRBV29-1 and TRBJ2-3, with 13 bases lining up with TRBD2. The ends lost 4 bases at V and 4 bases at J; junction bases unmatched: 5. Germline V gives CDR1 SQVTM, CDR2 ANQGSEA. The CDR3 runs 15 residues. The DNA for the CDR3 is TGCAGCGTTGCGGGACTAGCGGGATTGGCAGATACGCAGTATTTT. Translated: CSVAGLAGLADTQYF.

This clone is a singleton in its sample. The V call is TRBV4-2, the J call TRBJ2-7; 8 positions agree with TRBD2. This CDR3 has 14 amino acids. The ends lost 5 bases at V and 2 bases at J; junction bases unmatched: 5. The germline V gene encodes CDR1 LGHNA and CDR2 YNFKEQ. CDR3 sequence: CASSSSGPPYEQYF. The CDR3 nucleotides are TGTGCCAGCAGCTCTAGCGGGCCCCCCTACGAGCAGTACTTC.

The rearrangement uses TRBV10-3 and TRBJ2-1; 10 bases match TRBD1. Trimming cost V 10 bases and J 8 bases; bases outside gene matches: 14. This CDR3 region has 15 residues. Germline CDR1 reads ENHRY; CDR2 reads SYGVKD. As DNA, the CDR3 is TGTGCCAGTTCCGACAGGGGGCCCTTTTCGGATGAGCAGTTCTTC. As protein: CASSDRGPFSDEQFF.

The rearrangement links TRBV6-5 to TRBJ2-7, with 10 bases identical to TRBD1. CDR3 length equals 14 residues. Germline lookup yields CDR1 MNHEY and CDR2 SVGAGI. V was pared by 8 bases and J by 6 bases, with 10 bases of the junction left unmatched. Here the CDR3 DNA reads TGTGCCAGCGGACTAGGGACAGGGGCTTCCGAGCAGTACTTC. Its protein product is CASGLGTGASEQYF.

The chain's CDR3 is CASSRGGFISTDTQYF. The CDR3 nucleotides are TGTGCCAGCAGCCGAGGCGGATTTATAAGCACAGATACGCAGTATTTT. The V gene is TRBV7-8, the J gene TRBJ2-3; D not certain. Per germline, CDR1 SGHVS and CDR2 FQNEAQ. This CDR3 has 16 amino acids. Trimming took off 5 bases at V and 0 bases at J, with 15 bases between the two ends.

This clone appeared a few times. The CDR3 region has the DNA TGCGCCAGCAGCCAACCAGGCCATAAGAGGGACTACAATGAGCAGTTCTTC. It encodes CASSQPGHKRDYNEQFF. The gene calls are TRBV4-1 and TRBJ2-1, with TRBD2 as a possible D gene (5 bases). In germline, CDR1 is MGHRA, CDR2 YSYEKL. V gave up 2 bases and J gave up 3 bases, with 17 bases separating them. The length of the CDR3 is 17 residues.

V and J are TRBV30 and TRBJ2-7; 9 nucleotides align to TRBD2. The length of the CDR3 is 19 residues. Germline V CDR1 and CDR2: GTSNPN, SVGIG (reference sequence). The V and J ends lost 0 bases and 0 bases, in that order; junction bases with no gene match: 15. CDR3 bases: TGTGCCTGGAGTGTACTCTGGACAGCATCTAGCGGGAACTCCTACGAGCAGTACTTC. Amino acid sequence: CAWSVLWTASSGNSYEQYF.

This clone appeared a single time. The chain combines TRBV7-8 with TRBJ2-6; a weak D match, TRBD1 (6 bases). Germline assignment: CDR1 SGHVS and CDR2 FQNEAQ. This CDR3 has 17 residues. Trimming cost V 1 base and J 0 bases, with 10 bases left between them. CDR3 protein: CASSLGGPLSGANVLTF. In DNA, the CDR3 is TGTGCCAGCAGCTTAGGGGGGCCACTCTCTGGGGCCAACGTCCTGACTTTC.

The gene calls are TRBV7-9 and TRBJ1-5; D is unresolved. The CDR3 loop spans 16 amino acids. Germline values: CDR1 SEHNR, CDR2 FQNEAQ (reference sequence). Trimming removed 1 base at V and 0 bases at J, with 10 bases between. The CDR3 nucleotides are TGTGCCAGCAGCTTAGGCCCCCGGGATAGCAATCAGCCCCAGCATTTT. It yields the protein CASSLGPRDSNQPQHF.

The gene calls are TRBV2 and TRBJ2-5, with D perhaps matching TRBD2 (6 bases). The CDR3 has 14 residues. Trimming removed 6 bases from V and 3 bases from J, with 14 bases in between. CDR1 is SNHLY and CDR2 is FYNNEI in the germline V gene. The CDR3 loop is CASREGQLKETQYF. CDR3 coding DNA: TGTGCCAGCAGGGAGGGTCAGTTAAAAGAGACCCAGTACTTC.